This entry describes one T cell receptor (beta chain). The data are from a study of blood T cell repertoires in COVID-19. CDR3 length equals 13 residues. The germline V gene has CDR1 SQVTM and CDR2 ANQGSEA. Per the authors' pipeline: Reference gene primers were amplified, and this amplification served to estimate nucleated cell counts. Here immunoSEQ multiplex PCR was the method, and the copy in TCRdb shows in-frame clones only, minus some. V, J and clone size are those of that table, while D and trimming were read from the DNA. The table has more than 85,000 clones, 75% to 85% seen once. The material sequenced was peripheral blood. The rearrangement joins TRBV29-1 to TRBJ1-1; 7 bases fit TRBD1. The TCR comes from a man between 60 and 75 years old with acute or convalescent COVID-19. This CDR3 is CGDDRVGDTEAFF. CDR3 bases: TGCGGAGATGACAGGGTGGGGGACACTGAAGCTTTCTTT. Full variable domain (rest looked up from reference TRBV29-1 and TRBJ1-1): SAVISQKPSRDICQRGTSLTIQCQVDSQVTMMFWYRQQPGQSLTLIATANQGSEATYESGFVIDKFPISRPNLTFSTLTVSNMSPEDSSIYLCGDDRVGDTEAFFGQGTRLTVV.